Listed here are 23 T cell receptor beta chains from one sample, sequenced in a study of CD8 T cells in ankylosing spondylitis (dated by TCRdb to about 2017). Libraries came from 5' RACE. TCRdb lists the instrument as Illumina HiSeq 2500. TCRdb's own reprocessing of the public reads used fastp at Q25 and MiXCR and kept productive beta chains. Entries are consolidated by CDR3 protein sequence, retaining the most common genes and DNA. The sample contains more than 250,000 distinct CDR3 sequences, 11% of them found a single time. The top ten clonotypes cover roughly 9.2% of the sample. Sequences were obtained from blood, either unsorted or a sorted T cell fraction (not recorded which). The receptors originated from a female donor with ankylosing spondylitis or in good health (not recorded which).

This clonotype was seen at least ten times. The rearrangement joins TRBV10-3 to TRBJ1-5; 9 bases are shared with TRBD1. Germline V lookup: CDR1 ENHRY, CDR2 SYGVKD. V was pared by 8 bases and J by 9 bases, with 8 bases of the junction left unmatched. CDR3 length equals 13 residues. CDR3 sequence: CAIGTGSSWPQHF. The DNA for the CDR3 is TGTGCCATCGGGACAGGGTCTTCGTGGCCCCAGCATTTT.

This clonotype showed up many times. J is TRBJ1-6 and V is TRBV28, with 7 positions matching TRBD1. The CDR3 sequence is 14 residues long. V shed 11 bases, J shed 9 bases, and the junction held 13 bases outside the gene matches. Germline values: CDR1 MDHEN, CDR2 SYDVKM. The CDR3 DNA is TGTGCCGGCAATAACAGGGGTGACGCTTCACCCCTCCACTTT. The encoded protein is CAGNNRGDASPLHF.

This clonotype appeared a single time. This chain links TRBV6-5 with TRBJ2-5, with 9 positions matching TRBD1. Germline V CDR1 and CDR2: MNHEY, SVGAGI. The CDR3 runs to 15 residues. After removal of 2 bases from V and 5 bases from J, the junction contained 6 bases not matched to a gene. CDR3 sequence (DNA): TGTGCCAGCAGTTACCGGGACAGGGATTCGGAGACCCAGTACTTC. As protein: CASSYRDRDSETQYF.

The CDR3 loop is CASSPFKGSYEQYF. The CDR3 DNA is TGTGCCAGCAGCCCATTCAAGGGGTCCTACGAGCAGTACTTC. The gene calls are TRBV14 and TRBJ2-7, with D possibly matching TRBD1 (5 bases). This CDR3 comprises 14 residues. Trimming pared 4 bases from V and 1 base from J, leaving 11 bases between. Germline CDR1 SGHDN, CDR2 FVKESK.

This clonotype was seen ten or more times. This rearrangement joins TRBV5-1 to TRBJ2-2; 9 nucleotides line up with TRBD2. The CDR3 has 17 amino acids. V shed 1 base and J 7 bases; nucleotides not matched to a gene: 11. Germline CDR1 and CDR2: SGHRS and YFSETQ. The DNA for the CDR3 is TGCGCCAGCAGCTTGATCGCGGGAGGGCCGAAGAGCGGGGAGCTGTTTTTT. It yields the protein CASSLIAGGPKSGELFF.

Ten or more counts support this clonotype. This chain uses TRBV21-1 with TRBJ2-3; TRBD1, the table's D call, lacks a check against the DNA. TRBV21-1 has pseudogene status. The CDR3 loop spans 16 amino acids. CDR3 sequence reads: CASSKAQEGNTDTQYF. As DNA, the CDR3 is TGTGCCAGCAGCAAAGCGCAAGAGGGGAACACAGATACGCAGTATTTT.

The rearrangement uses TRBV6-2 or TRBV6-3 and TRBJ1-5; tentatively, D is TRBD1 (6 bases). Trimming took 6 bases from V and 3 from J, leaving 12 bases between them. The V gene's germline CDR1 is MNHEY and CDR2 SVGEGT. The CDR3 length is 14 residues. The CDR3 region is CASSLHRDNQPQHF. The CDR3 nucleotides read TGTGCCAGCAGCCTACACAGGGACAATCAGCCCCAGCATTTT.

In this sample, this clonotype turned up many times. V usage is TRBV5-1 and J usage is TRBJ2-1; D unresolved. Germline V gene data show CDR1 as SGHRS and CDR2 as YFSETQ. The V end lost 2 bases, the J end lost 4 bases, and 7 bases lay between the germline ends. The CDR3 sequence is 13 residues long. The CDR3 here is CASSLSPYNEQFF. The CDR3 DNA is TGCGCCAGCAGCTTATCACCGTACAATGAGCAGTTCTTC.

This clonotype was counted many times. The V call is TRBV10-3, the J call TRBJ2-1; 7 bases align to TRBD1. With V trimmed by 6 bases and J by 4 bases, 12 bases remained unmatched. From germline, CDR1 is ENHRY and CDR2 SYGVKD. This CDR3 has 16 amino acids. The CDR3 sequence: CAISSTTGTAYNEQFF. In DNA form, the CDR3 reads TGTGCCATCAGCTCCACGACCGGGACAGCATACAATGAGCAGTTCTTC.

The CDR3 spells CAWSGPGPMPSPLHF. The CDR3 DNA follows: TGTGCCTGGAGTGGCCCGGGACCTATGCCTTCACCCCTCCACTTT. This chain links TRBV30 with TRBJ1-6; possibly TRBD1 for D (5 bases). The CDR3 extends over 15 amino acids. Germline CDR1 and CDR2: GTSNPN and SVGIG (reference sequence). V dropped 1 base and J dropped 9 bases, with 16 bases sitting between them.

This clonotype was observed at least ten times. The chain is built from TRBV20-1 and TRBJ1-6; TRBD1 aligns across 8 bases. This CDR3 has 13 amino acids. V gave up 7 bases and J gave up 7 bases; unmatched junction bases: 6. The germline V gene has CDR1 DFQATT and CDR2 SNEGSKA (reference sequence). The CDR3 nucleotides read TGCAGTGTCGCGGACAGGGAGAATTCACCCCTCCACTTT. Translation gives CSVADRENSPLHF.

This clonotype was found a few times. The CDR3 is CSARGQAYSNQPQHF. The CDR3 coding sequence is TGCAGTGCTAGAGGGCAGGCCTATAGCAATCAGCCCCAGCATTTT. The rearrangement joins TRBV20-1 to TRBJ1-5; D not resolved. V dropped 1 base and J dropped 0 bases, with 10 bases sitting between them. The CDR3 is 15 amino acids. CDR1 and CDR2 (germline): DFQATT, SNEGSKA (reference sequence).

This clonotype appeared a few times. The chain joins TRBV20-1 to TRBJ2-7; no definite D call. CDR3 length: 11 amino acids. The germline V gene encodes CDR1 DFQATT and CDR2 SNEGSKA (reference sequence). Trimming took off 3 bases at V and 7 bases at J, with 10 bases between the two ends. CDR3 in amino acids: CSASRPGEQYF. CDR3 sequence (DNA): TGCAGTGCTAGCCGGCCCGGGGAGCAGTACTTC.

The table lists this clonotype with many counts. The V call is TRBV28, the J call TRBJ2-1; D is perhaps TRBD1 (6 bases). Germline CDR1 is MDHEN and CDR2 is SYDVKM. This CDR3 contains 15 residues. The V gene lost 3 bases and the J gene lost 6 bases, with 15 bases spanning the gap. The CDR3 DNA reads TGTGCCAGCAGTTTTTCAGGGGTCCCGCCCAATGAGCAGTTCTTC. This codes for CASSFSGVPPNEQFF. Variable domain in full (rest from reference TRBV28 and TRBJ2-1): DVKVTQSSRYLVKRTGEKVFLECVQDMDHENMFWYRQDPGLGLRLIYFSYDVKMKEKGDIPEGYSVSREKKERFSLILESASTNQTSMYLCASSFSGVPPNEQFFGPGTRLTVL.

In this sample, this clonotype turned up many times. This chain connects TRBV5-1 to TRBJ1-6; D is undetermined. Germline V CDR1 and CDR2: SGHRS, YFSETQ. V was trimmed by 3 bases and J by 7 bases, leaving 14 bases between them. The CDR3 runs 15 residues. The CDR3 bases are TGCGCCAGCAGCTCCGGCAGCCTGACAAATTCACCCCTCCACTTT. Translated: CASSSGSLTNSPLHF. The variable domain in full, with the rest retrieved from reference TRBV5-1 and TRBJ1-6, is KAGVTQTPRYLIKTRGQQVTLSCSPISGHRSVSWYQQTPGQGLQFLFEYFSETQRNKGNFPGRFSGRQFSNSRSEMNVSTLELGDSALYLCASSSGSLTNSPLHFGNGTRLTVT.

This clonotype was observed at least ten times. The chain uses TRBV20-1 and TRBJ1-2; 10 positions agree with TRBD1. The CDR3 is made up of 15 amino acids. V gave up 3 bases and J gave up 0 bases; unmatched junction bases: 4. Germline CDR1 and CDR2: DFQATT and SNEGSKA (reference sequence). The CDR3 loop is CSASFGTGANYGYTF. As DNA, the CDR3 is TGCAGTGCTAGTTTTGGGACAGGGGCTAACTATGGCTACACCTTC.

This clonotype showed up many times. The chain carries TRBV20-1 and TRBJ1-1; D perhaps matches TRBD1 (6 bases). From germline, CDR1 is DFQATT and CDR2 SNEGSKA (reference sequence). Trimming pared 3 bases from V and 4 bases from J, leaving 15 bases between. This CDR3 is 14 amino acids long. Here the CDR3 DNA reads TGCAGTGCTAGGATAGGGGGGAGGGGCACTGAAGCTTTCTTT. Protein: CSARIGGRGTEAFF.

As regards this clonotype: A read error may produce the germline difference seen at one junction end. The rearrangement links TRBV12-3 or TRBV12-4 to TRBJ1-4, with a weak D call TRBD1 (5 bases). The CDR3 covers 14 residues. CDR3 amino acids: CGSSLWGDQKKLFF. CDR3 bases: TGTGGCAGCAGTTTGTGGGGGGACCAAAAAAAACTGTTTTTT.

This clonotype came up many times. The chain is built from TRBV18 and TRBJ2-3; maybe TRBD1 (6 bases). V lost 3 bases and J lost 1, with 11 bases in between. CDR1 is KGHSH and CDR2 is LQKENI in the germline V gene. The CDR3 totals 15 residues. The chain's CDR3 is CASSPGQLGTDTQYF. In DNA, the CDR3 is TGTGCCAGCTCACCTGGACAGCTAGGCACAGATACGCAGTATTTT.

In the case of this clonotype: This may arise from a read error, as a much more abundant clone is one base away. The chain joins TRBV12-3 or TRBV12-4 to TRBJ1-2, with D uncertain. There are 12 residues in the CDR3. The CDR3 DNA follows: TGTGCCAGCAGTCCCTGGGTCTATAGCTACACCTTC. Its translation is CASSPWVYSYTF.

Only a few counts were recorded for this clonotype. DNA for the CDR3: TGTGCCAGCAGTTTACAGCTAGCGGGGGGCTTTCGAGAGACCCAGTACTTC. It translates to CASSLQLAGGFRETQYF. The chain joins TRBV28 to TRBJ2-5; TRBD2 matches 11 bases. This CDR3 contains 17 residues. V dropped 2 bases and J dropped 4; count of bases not matched to a gene: 9. The germline V gene encodes CDR1 MDHEN and CDR2 SYDVKM.

This clonotype occurred a few times. This sequence joins TRBV7-9 and TRBJ1-2, with a possible D match to TRBD1 (6 bases). Trimming took off 1 base at V and 7 bases at J, with 16 bases between the two ends. CDR1 and CDR2 from the germline V gene are SEHNR and FQNEAQ (reference sequence). This CDR3 has 15 residues. The CDR3 loop reads CASSLGGRGTGGYTF. DNA of the CDR3: TGTGCCAGCAGCTTAGGGGGGCGCGGGACCGGTGGCTACACCTTC.

On this clonotype itself: Relative to the germline gene, one junction end is altered; a read error may explain this. The chain employs TRBV12-3 or TRBV12-4 and TRBJ2-5, with 11 bases lining up with TRBD2. This CDR3 region has 15 residues. The CDR3 sequence is CASILAGGLQETQYF. For the CDR3, the DNA is TGTGCTAGCATTCTAGCGGGGGGACTCCAAGAGACCCAGTACTTC.